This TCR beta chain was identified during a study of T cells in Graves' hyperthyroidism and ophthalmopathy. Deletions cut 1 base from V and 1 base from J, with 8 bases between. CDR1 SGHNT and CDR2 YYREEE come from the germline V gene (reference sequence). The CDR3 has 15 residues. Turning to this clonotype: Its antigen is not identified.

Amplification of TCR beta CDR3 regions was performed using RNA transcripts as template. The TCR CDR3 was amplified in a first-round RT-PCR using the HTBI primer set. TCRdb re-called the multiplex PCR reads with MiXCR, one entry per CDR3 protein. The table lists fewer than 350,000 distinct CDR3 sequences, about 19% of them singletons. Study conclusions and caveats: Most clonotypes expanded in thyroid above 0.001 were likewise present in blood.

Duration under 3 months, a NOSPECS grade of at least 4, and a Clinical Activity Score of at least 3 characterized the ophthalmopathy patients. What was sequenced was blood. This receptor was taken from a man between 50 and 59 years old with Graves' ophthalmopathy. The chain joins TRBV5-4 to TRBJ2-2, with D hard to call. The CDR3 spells CASSLILGNTGELFF. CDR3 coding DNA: TGTGCCAGCAGCTTGATTTTGGGGAACACCGGGGAGCTGTTTTTT.